This TCR beta chain was found in a study of blood T cell repertoires in COVID-19. On the study more broadly: Acute-phase and convalescent COVID-19 samples originated in the United States, Italy and Spain.

Trimming cost V 2 bases and J 9 bases; bases outside gene matches: 4. The CDR3 loop spans 12 amino acids. Data came from immunoSEQ multiplex PCR; TCRdb stores just in-frame clones and leaves some out. Of about 8,000 clones in the sample, about 90% are singletons; the top ten hold approximately 7.2%. The sequenced sample consisted of peripheral blood. V is TRBV12-3 or TRBV12-4 and J is TRBJ2-7, with 7 bases aligning to TRBD1. The receptor was isolated from a woman between 50 and 59 years old with active or convalescent COVID-19. The CDR3 DNA sequence: TGTGCCAGCAGTTTACCCTGGACAGGGCAGTACTTC. Protein sequence: CASSLPWTGQYF.